The rows below give T cell receptor beta chains drawn from one sample of a study of cytomegalovirus exposure and HLA in healthy donors. The method was immunoSEQ multiplex PCR; TCRdb's version includes in-frame clones alone and lacks a portion of them. The sample shows under 150,000 clones, around 78% of them seen only once. The sequenced sample was PBMCs. These receptors all come from a man in his forties in good health and CMV-seropositive. Each CDR3 is given with its conserved first and last residue. The D gene is left open where the match is weak. A clone size is listed for some rows: how often the clone was seen (once, few, many), or a class if it is expanded.

>TRBV19|TRBJ1-2|NA|TRBD1
CASSTPGQGFGYTF
TGTGCCAGTAGTACCCCGGGACAGGGTTTCGGCTACACCTTC
>TRBV7-3|TRBJ2-4|few|TRBD1
CASSLQGAVSDIQYF
TGTGCCAGCAGCCTACAGGGGGCCGTGTCGGACATTCAGTACTTC
>TRBV7-3|TRBJ1-1|NA|NA
CASSFTGNTEAFF
TGTGCCAGCAGCTTCACGGGGAACACTGAAGCTTTCTTT
>TRBV6-5|TRBJ2-7|NA|TRBD1
CASSTRQGARYEQYF
TGTGCCAGCAGTACGAGACAGGGAGCCCGGTACGAGCAGTACTTC
>TRBV7-9|TRBJ2-7|NA|TRBD1
CASSQRRDSTYEQYF
TGTGCCAGCAGCCAACGTCGGGACAGTACCTACGAGCAGTACTTC
>TRBV2|TRBJ1-4|few|NA
CASSVDNGRVNEKLFF
TGTGCCAGCAGCGTTGATAACGGCAGGGTTAATGAAAAACTGTTTTTT
>TRBV13|TRBJ2-3|NA|TRBD2
CASSFSGSTDTQYF
TGTGCCAGCAGCTTTAGCGGGAGCACAGATACGCAGTATTTT
>TRBV6-4|TRBJ2-3|NA|TRBD2
CASSDSTSGSTDTQYF
TGTGCCAGCAGTGACTCTACTAGCGGGAGCACAGATACGCAGTATTTT
>TRBV9|TRBJ2-5|once|TRBD2
CASSAGRAEETQYF
TGTGCCAGCAGTGCCGGGAGGGCGGAAGAGACCCAGTACTTC
>TRBV15|TRBJ2-5|NA|TRBD2
CATSRDRTSGRQETQYF
TGTGCCACCAGCAGAGATCGGACTAGCGGCCGACAAGAGACCCAGTACTTC
>TRBV18|TRBJ1-1|NA|TRBD1
CASSPASGQGSNTEAFF
TGTGCCAGCTCACCTGCATCGGGACAGGGAAGTAACACTGAAGCTTTCTTT
>TRBV5-1|TRBJ2-5|NA|TRBD1
CASRSYRRTGEGETQYF
TGCGCCAGCAGATCCTACCGACGGACAGGGGAGGGAGAGACCCAGTACTTC
>TRBV25-1|TRBJ1-4|NA|NA
CASTFNEKLFF
TGTGCCAGCACATTTAATGAAAAACTGTTTTTT
>TRBV28|TRBJ2-3|NA|NA
CAWRDSLTDTQYF
TGTGCCTGGCGGGATTCTCTCACAGATACGCAGTATTTT
>TRBV7-9|TRBJ2-5|once|TRBD2
CASRAGLAGIETQYF
TGTGCCAGCAGGGCGGGACTAGCGGGAATAGAGACCCAGTACTTC
>TRBV19|TRBJ2-1|once|NA
CASSSRSSYNEQFF
TGTGCCAGTAGTTCAAGGAGCTCCTACAATGAGCAGTTCTTC
>TRBV7-2|TRBJ1-1|NA|TRBD1
CASSFQGGNTEAFF
TGTGCCAGCAGCTTTCAGGGGGGGAACACTGAAGCTTTCTTT
>TRBV5-1|TRBJ1-2|NA|NA
CASSLVGRQYGYTF
TGCGCCAGCAGCTTGGTAGGGCGACAGTATGGCTACACCTTC
>TRBV27|TRBJ2-5|NA|NA
CASSLTRAETQYF
TGTGCCAGCAGTTTGACTAGGGCAGAGACCCAGTACTTC
>TRBV29-1|TRBJ1-1|NA|TRBD1
CSVGQTLNTEAFF
TGCAGCGTGGGACAGACTTTGAACACTGAAGCTTTCTTT
>TRBV5-4|TRBJ1-1|NA|NA
CASSLPGNVETFF
TGTGCCAGCAGCTTACCAGGGAACGTCGAAACTTTCTTT
>TRBV5-1|TRBJ2-1|NA|TRBD2
CASSLDGTSGRLGFF
TGCGCCAGCAGCTTGGATGGGACTAGCGGGAGATTGGGGTTCTTC
>TRBV27|TRBJ2-1|NA|TRBD2
CASSLLAGTNEQFF
TGTGCCAGCAGTTTACTAGCGGGTACCAATGAGCAGTTCTTC
>TRBV28|TRBJ1-1|NA|NA
CASSLRVYTEAFF
TGTGCCAGCAGTTTGAGGGTTTACACTGAAGCTTTCTTT
>TRBV29-1|TRBJ2-7|NA|TRBD2
CSVAGGAYEQYF
TGCAGCGTAGCGGGAGGGGCCTACGAGCAGTACTTC
>TRBV28|TRBJ2-1|few|TRBD2
CASRRLAGGENNEQFF
TGTGCCAGCAGAAGACTAGCGGGAGGGGAAAACAATGAGCAGTTCTTC
>TRBV10-2|TRBJ2-7|NA|TRBD1
CASSDPGTGSSYEQYF
TGCGCCAGCAGTGACCCCGGGACAGGGTCATCCTACGAGCAGTACTTC
>TRBV27|TRBJ2-7|NA|TRBD2
CASSLLAGGSEQYF
TGTGCCAGCAGTTTACTAGCGGGAGGTAGCGAGCAGTACTTC
>TRBV6-5|TRBJ1-5|NA|NA
CASRPTGVSNQPQHF
TGTGCCAGCAGGCCCACCGGGGTAAGCAATCAGCCCCAGCATTTT
>TRBV9|TRBJ1-3|NA|TRBD1
CASSVEGAPGNTIYF
TGTGCCAGCAGCGTCGAGGGGGCGCCTGGAAACACCATATATTTT
>TRBV6-6|TRBJ1-2|NA|TRBD1
CASSYSRGQGAGGYTF
TGTGCCAGCAGTTACTCCCGCGGACAGGGGGCCGGTGGCTACACCTTC
>TRBV5-6|TRBJ2-7|NA|TRBD1
CASSPGQEAYEQYF
TGTGCCAGCAGCCCCGGACAGGAAGCCTACGAGCAGTACTTC
>TRBV5-1|TRBJ2-3|NA|TRBD2
CASDILAGGPDTQYF
TGCGCCAGCGATATACTAGCGGGAGGCCCGGATACGCAGTATTTT
>TRBV18|TRBJ1-5|NA|TRBD1
CASSPGTGDQPQHF
TGTGCCAGCTCACCTGGGACAGGGGATCAGCCCCAGCATTTT
>TRBV7-8|TRBJ1-2|NA|NA
CASSADSYGYTF
TGTGCCAGCAGCGCGGACAGCTATGGCTACACCTTC
>TRBV7-9|TRBJ2-1|NA|TRBD1
CASSGPGQGHNEQFF
TGTGCCAGCAGCGGGCCGGGACAGGGCCACAATGAGCAGTTCTTC
>TRBV10-1|TRBJ1-2|NA|NA
CASSAGANYGYTF
TGCGCCAGCAGTGCGGGGGCTAACTATGGCTACACCTTC
>TRBV5-1|TRBJ1-2|NA|TRBD1
CASSPDRVQGYGYTF
TGCGCCAGCAGCCCCGACAGGGTGCAGGGCTATGGCTACACCTTC
>TRBV5-4|TRBJ1-4|NA|TRBD1
CASSLAGTGTGKEKLFF
TGTGCCAGCAGCTTGGCCGGGACAGGGACAGGGAAAGAAAAACTGTTTTTT
>TRBV5-4|TRBJ2-7|NA|TRBD2
CASSPDHSRGRPPYEQYF
TGTGCCAGCAGCCCGGATCACTCTCGCGGGAGGCCTCCCTACGAGCAGTACTTC
>TRBV4-1|TRBJ2-1|NA|TRBD2
CASSQDKASGRARDNEQFF
TGCGCCAGCAGCCAGGATAAGGCTAGCGGGAGGGCCAGGGACAATGAGCAGTTCTTC
>TRBV5-1|TRBJ2-7|NA|TRBD1
CASSSSGGSYEQYF
TGCGCCAGCAGCTCGTCAGGGGGATCCTACGAGCAGTACTTC
>TRBV4-1|TRBJ1-2|NA|NA
CAIVLQVLNYGYTF
TGCGCCATCGTTCTACAGGTTCTGAACTATGGCTACACCTTC
>TRBV11-2|TRBJ2-5|NA|TRBD1
CASSQGQLETQYF
TGTGCCAGCAGCCAGGGACAGCTAGAGACCCAGTACTTC
>TRBV10-1|TRBJ2-3|once|NA
CASSRTLNTDTQYF
TGCGCCAGCAGTAGGACACTCAACACAGATACGCAGTATTTT